This is a list of T cell receptor beta chains from one sample in a study of CD8 T cells in ankylosing spondylitis. TCRdb ran MiXCR on the 5' RACE reads and lists one entry per CDR3 protein. In the table there are roughly 160,000 distinct CDR3 sequences, around 8.9% of which are singletons. The sample comprised blood, either unsorted or a sorted T cell fraction (not recorded which). The receptors originated from a female donor with ankylosing spondylitis or in good health (not recorded which). Both conserved end residues are part of each CDR3. A D gene is named only where the DNA matches it firmly. The size entry is marked missing in some rows and otherwise reads once, few, many or a size class.

j_gene,d_gene,abundance,v_gene,CDR3nt,CDR3aa
TRBJ2-1,TRBD2,.,TRBV7-9,TGTGCCAGCACTCATCTAGCGGGAGGGCTGGGTGAGCAGTTCTTC,CASTHLAGGLGEQFF
TRBJ2-1,TRBD1,.,TRBV13,TGTGCCAGCAGCTTATCAGGGGGTTTTTACAATGAGCAGTTCTTC,CASSLSGGFYNEQFF
TRBJ2-7,.,.,TRBV2,TGTGCCAGCCCTGGGACAGAGCGGGACGAGCAGTACTTC,CASPGTERDEQYF
TRBJ1-1,.,.,TRBV5-6,TGTGCCAGCAGCTCGGACGGTTTGAACACTGAAGCTTTCTTT,CASSSDGLNTEAFF
TRBJ1-4,.,many,TRBV12-3/TRBV12-4,TGTGCCAGCAGTTTAGTTTTAGGTGAAAAACTGTTTTTT,CASSLVLGEKLFF
TRBJ2-2,.,few,TRBV12-3/TRBV12-4,TGTGCCAGCACCCCGGGGTCCGGGGAGCTGTTTTTT,CASTPGSGELFF
TRBJ2-3,TRBD1,.,TRBV6-1,TGTGCCAGCAGCCGGACAGGGACCACAGATACGCAGTATTTT,CASSRTGTTDTQYF
TRBJ2-7,.,.,TRBV27,TGTGCCAGCAGCCTTCTGGGGGGCGGGAGGCAGTACTTC,CASSLLGGGRQYF
TRBJ1-1,.,few,TRBV10-1,TGCGCCAGCAGTGATGGGGGGGTGAACACTGAAGCTTTCTTT,CASSDGGVNTEAFF
TRBJ2-1,TRBD2,few,TRBV20-1,TGCAGTGCTAGTGGGACTAGCGGGAGGGGGGATGAGCAGTTCTTC,CSASGTSGRGDEQFF
TRBJ1-5,.,.,TRBV6-2/TRBV6-3,TGTGCCAGCGGTCCAGGGGCCAGCAATCAGCCCCAGCATTTT,CASGPGASNQPQHF
TRBJ2-1,.,many,TRBV4-3,TGCGCCAGCAGCCAAGGTCTCGCTACCAGCTCCTACAATGAGCAGTTCTTC,CASSQGLATSSYNEQFF
TRBJ1-1,TRBD1,many,TRBV7-9,TGTGCCAGCAGCCCTGTACGGACAGGGCCGAACACTGAAGCTTTCTTT,CASSPVRTGPNTEAFF
TRBJ1-2,.,.,TRBV4-3,TGCGCCAGCAGCCAAGAGGGGGCCTATGGCTACACCTTC,CASSQEGAYGYTF
TRBJ2-1,.,few,TRBV21-1,TGTGCCAGCAGCAAAGGGGGACAGGGGAACTACAATGAGCAGTTCTTC,CASSKGGQGNYNEQFF
TRBJ1-3,.,few,TRBV15,TGTGCCACCAGCAGAGAGCTCACCACCTCTGGAAACACCATATATTTT,CATSRELTTSGNTIYF
TRBJ2-7,TRBD2,few,TRBV20-1,TGCAGTGCTAGAGGACTGGGAGGGCCGATCCGAGAGCAGTACTTC,CSARGLGGPIREQYF
TRBJ2-1,TRBD2,.,TRBV5-6,TGTGCCAGCAGCCCTGGGGGGGGGTCCTACAATGAGCAGTTCTTC,CASSPGGGSYNEQFF
TRBJ2-7,TRBD1,.,TRBV27,TGTGCCAGCAGTTCCACCCGGACAGGGGGCTCCTACGAGCAGTACTTC,CASSSTRTGGSYEQYF
TRBJ1-1,.,few,TRBV4-3,TGCGCCAGCAGCCACTCGGAGGGCAACACTGAAGCTTTCTTT,CASSHSEGNTEAFF
TRBJ2-2,TRBD2,.,TRBV12-3/TRBV12-4,TGTGCCAGCCGGACTAGCGGGGCCGGGGAGCTGTTTTTT,CASRTSGAGELFF
TRBJ1-2,.,few,TRBV6-2/TRBV6-3,TGTGCCAGCAGTTACTCGAGAGAGGGGAACTATGGCTACACCTTC,CASSYSREGNYGYTF
TRBJ2-1,.,.,TRBV7-9,TGTGCCATACGACAGGCACCCTACAATGAGCAGTTCTTC,CAIRQAPYNEQFF
TRBJ2-7,.,.,TRBV19,TGTGCCAGTAGTTGGGGTAATAACGAGCAGTACTTC,CASSWGNNEQYF
TRBJ2-1,TRBD1,few,TRBV6-1,TGTGCCAGCAGCCGTCAGGGGGACAGGGTAGACAATGAGCAGTTCTTC,CASSRQGDRVDNEQFF
TRBJ1-1,.,few,TRBV27,TGTGCCAGCAGTTTATTGGGGGGCAGTGAAGCTTTCTTT,CASSLLGGSEAFF
TRBJ2-3,.,.,TRBV4-3,TGCGCCAGCAGCCAAGATAGGGCTCGCACAGATACGCAGTATTTT,CASSQDRARTDTQYF
TRBJ2-7,TRBD1,.,TRBV4-2,TGTGCCAGCAGCCTGGGACAGGGGTCCGAGCAGTACTTC,CASSLGQGSEQYF
TRBJ2-7,.,many,TRBV9,TGTGCCAGCAGTGGTTCCCGATCCTACGAGCAGTACTTC,CASSGSRSYEQYF
TRBJ1-1,TRBD1,few,TRBV5-6,TGTGCCAGCAGCGAGCCGGGACAGGGGGCAATAGCTTTCTTT,CASSEPGQGAIAFF
TRBJ2-1,.,many,TRBV6-2/TRBV6-3,TGTGCCAGCAGTTTCTTTGGGACTGAGGGGAATGAGCAGTTCTTC,CASSFFGTEGNEQFF
TRBJ2-1,TRBD1,.,TRBV6-4,TGTGCCAGCAGCCGGACAGGGGCAAAGTTCTTC,CASSRTGAKFF
TRBJ2-1,.,few,TRBV15,TGTGCCACCCAAAATAACCGGAGGGACAATGAGCAGTTCTTC,CATQNNRRDNEQFF
TRBJ1-1,TRBD1,many,TRBV29-1,TGCAGCGTTGAAGACTCGGGGGGGACAGGCGGTTACACTGAAGCTTTCTTT,CSVEDSGGTGGYTEAFF
TRBJ1-1,.,.,TRBV10-3,TGTGCCATCAGTGACAGTATGGAAGCTTTCTTT,CAISDSMEAFF
TRBJ2-1,TRBD1,many,TRBV29-1,TGCAGCGTACTTGACAGGGCGAAATACAATGAGCAGTTCTTC,CSVLDRAKYNEQFF
TRBJ2-1,.,few,TRBV9,TGTGCCAGCAGCGCCCCAGGCGTGGCGCACCGGAGCCCCTACAATGAGCAGTTCTTC,CASSAPGVAHRSPYNEQFF
TRBJ2-2,.,.,TRBV9,TGTGCCAGCGGGTCGGGAGATGGGACCGGGGAGCTGTTTTTT,CASGSGDGTGELFF
TRBJ1-1,.,few,TRBV29-1,TGCAGCGTCCGGGCGAACACTGAAGCTTTCTTT,CSVRANTEAFF
TRBJ1-2,.,many,TRBV28,TGTGCCAGCAGTCCCGGAGATACGCGGACCGGCTACACCTTC,CASSPGDTRTGYTF
TRBJ2-3,.,many,TRBV12-3/TRBV12-4,TGTGCCAGCAGCCGACACGGGCTAGGGCGCACAGATACGCAGTATTTT,CASSRHGLGRTDTQYF
TRBJ2-3,.,.,TRBV6-5,TGTGCCAGCAGTTATTCTCCGTATACCACAGATACGCAGTATTTT,CASSYSPYTTDTQYF
TRBJ1-3,.,.,TRBV29-1,TGCAGCGTTGGGGGGATCTCTGGAAACACCATATATTTT,CSVGGISGNTIYF
TRBJ2-1,.,many,TRBV7-9,TGTGCCAGCAGCTTCCAGGGATCATCCTACAATGAGCAGTTCTTC,CASSFQGSSYNEQFF
TRBJ2-5,TRBD2,.,TRBV7-9,TGTGCCAGCAGCTCGGGACTACGGAAAGAGACCCAGTACTTC,CASSSGLRKETQYF
TRBJ2-3,TRBD2,.,TRBV2,TGTGCCAGCAGGGTGAGGGGCGGGAGTGGTGCAGATACGCAGTATTTT,CASRVRGGSGADTQYF
TRBJ2-7,.,few,TRBV2,TGTGCCAGCAGTCCGGCTGGGGTAGATCTTGTGCAGTACTTC,CASSPAGVDLVQYF
TRBJ1-6,.,few,TRBV25-1,TGTGCCAGCAGTCCGCCGGGCCTGAAACAATATAATTCACCCCTCCACTTT,CASSPPGLKQYNSPLHF
TRBJ2-1,TRBD2,many,TRBV18,TGTGCCAGCTCACCAGGGCTAGCGGGAGGAGATGAGCAGTTCTTC,CASSPGLAGGDEQFF
TRBJ1-5,TRBD1,many,TRBV24-1,TGTGCCACCAGTGTCCCGGGACAGAACAATCAGCCCCAGCATTTT,CATSVPGQNNQPQHF
TRBJ2-5,.,few,TRBV5-6,TGTGCCAGCAGCTTGCGGGGGTGGGAGACCCAGTACTTC,CASSLRGWETQYF